Listed below are T cell receptor beta chains from one sample, sequenced in a study of cytomegalovirus exposure and HLA in healthy donors. Sequenced by immunoSEQ multiplex PCR; TCRdb stores in-frame clones only, minus some. The table records roughly 200,000 clones, 70% to 80% of them present only once. Sequenced: PBMCs. These receptors were obtained from a male donor in good health and CMV-seronegative. CDR3s include the opening cysteine and the closing phenylalanine or tryptophan. The D gene is left open where the match is weak. Rows may omit the clone size; those that give it use once, few, many or a size class.

TRBD1 TRBJ2-1 NA TRBV2 CASSVQRDRPDANEQFF TGTGCCAGCAGTGTCCAGAGGGACAGGCCGGATGCCAATGAGCAGTTCTTC
TRBD2 TRBJ2-1 NA TRBV6-5 CASSYSASGKNEQFF TGTGCCAGCAGTTATTCGGCTAGCGGGAAAAATGAGCAGTTCTTC
NA TRBJ1-6 NA TRBV10-3 CAISGETGSSYNSPLHF TGTGCCATCAGTGGCGAGACAGGCAGCTCCTATAATTCACCCCTCCACTTT
NA TRBJ1-5 few TRBV7-9 CASSPGTGSNQPQHF TGTGCCAGCAGCCCAGGGACTGGCTCCAATCAGCCCCAGCATTTT
NA TRBJ2-1 few TRBV6-6 CASSTPPKEQFF TGTGCCAGCAGCACACCACCCAAAGAGCAGTTCTTC
TRBD1 TRBJ2-1 NA TRBV6-6 CASSYSRGHEQFF TGTGCCAGCAGTTACTCGAGGGGGCATGAGCAGTTCTTC
NA TRBJ2-7 NA TRBV7-9 CSSSLEPRGEQYF TGTTCCAGCAGCTTAGAACCCAGGGGCGAGCAGTACTTC
TRBD1 TRBJ1-1 NA TRBV6-5 CASSSTGGPAEAFF TGTGCCAGCAGTTCCACAGGGGGCCCGGCTGAAGCTTTCTTT
TRBD1 TRBJ2-5 NA TRBV28 CASSSGTGDETQYF TGTGCCAGCAGTTCCGGGACAGGGGATGAGACCCAGTACTTC
NA TRBJ2-7 NA TRBV2 CASRGHTYEQYF TGTGCCAGCAGGGGGCATACCTACGAGCAGTACTTC
TRBD1 TRBJ2-7 NA TRBV29-1 CSGSGGDAYEQYF TGCAGCGGCTCAGGGGGCGACGCCTACGAGCAGTACTTC
TRBD1 TRBJ2-7 NA TRBV7-9 CASSLGTGGGYEQYF TGTGCCAGCAGCTTAGGGACAGGGGGCGGCTACGAGCAGTACTTC
NA TRBJ2-7 NA TRBV20-1 CSATSSYEQYF TGCAGTGCTACCTCCTCCTACGAGCAGTACTTC
NA TRBJ1-1 NA TRBV15 CATSRDWQGGEAFF TGTGCCACCAGCAGAGATTGGCAGGGCGGTGAAGCTTTCTTT
TRBD1 TRBJ1-5 NA TRBV7-9 CSSSPGQGYDQPQHF TGTTCCAGCAGCCCGGGACAGGGGTACGATCAGCCCCAGCATTTT
NA TRBJ2-1 NA TRBV5-4 CASSTAGARYNEQFF TGTGCCAGCAGCACTGCGGGGGCCCGATACAATGAGCAGTTCTTC
TRBD2 TRBJ2-1 NA TRBV6-6 CASRPSGLVQGEQFF TGTGCCAGCAGACCCTCCGGACTAGTCCAGGGTGAGCAGTTCTTC
NA TRBJ2-7 NA TRBV9 CASSVLPQSYEQYF TGTGCCAGCAGCGTACTCCCCCAGTCCTACGAGCAGTACTTC
TRBD2 TRBJ2-1 NA TRBV10-3 CAISEQLAGGDEQFF TGTGCCATCAGTGAGCAACTAGCGGGGGGGGATGAGCAGTTCTTC
TRBD1 TRBJ1-4 NA TRBV28 CASSFRDSAANEKLFF TGTGCCAGCAGTTTCCGGGACAGTGCGGCTAATGAAAAACTGTTTTTT
NA TRBJ2-7 NA TRBV28 CASSPQLAYEQYF TGTGCCAGCAGCCCGCAACTAGCCTACGAGCAGTACTTC
NA TRBJ1-5 few TRBV6-6 CASSYSPSGDQPQHF TGTGCCAGCAGTTACTCCCCCTCGGGGGATCAGCCCCAGCATTTT